Included here is one T cell receptor (beta chain) sequence, with context. The sample holds other DNA sequences that translate to the same CDR3. The germline CDR1 and CDR2 sequences are LGHNA and YNFKEQ. V gave up 3 bases and J gave up 5 bases; unmatched junction bases: 9. The CDR3 is 16 amino acids. This specimen belongs to a study of blood T cell repertoires in COVID-19. About the research overall: Sites in the United States, Italy and Spain provided acute and convalescent COVID-19 samples. Sources were T cells, B-cell-depleted T cells, or PBMCs; the material itself was cDNA or gDNA.

The data were produced by immunoSEQ multiplex PCR, yet TCRdb's version contains in-frame clones alone and is incomplete. Among more than 300,000 clones listed, around 88% were seen once. Sample: peripheral blood. The TCR comes from a woman aged 25 to 45 with COVID-19, enrolled during active disease. V and J are TRBV4-2 and TRBJ2-5, with 10 bases fitting TRBD1. The DNA of the CDR3 is TGTGCCAGCAGCCAGGAGGGACAGGGGCTTAGGGAGACCCAGTACTTC. Translating gives CASSQEGQGLRETQYF.